Listed below are T cell receptor beta chains from one sample, sequenced in a study of T-cell reconstitution after alpha-beta-depleted transplantation in children. One entry per CDR3 protein, called by TCRdb with MiXCR from the PCR reads. The top ten hold roughly 27% of the sample, which has 440,000 or so distinct CDR3 sequences, about 40% seen once. Specimen: PBMCs, collected before TCRalphabeta/CD19-depleted stem cell transplant. The receptors were gathered from a girl aged 2 to 9 with aplastic anemia, due to receive a stem cell transplant. Both conserved end residues are trimmed from each CDR3. Fields, in order: V gene, CDR3 length, clone size, CDR3 protein. Size is stated for part of the rows, as once, few or many counts, or as a class when the clone is expanded.

TRBV20-1	13	once	SDEAVTGREEKLF
TRBV5-1	15	many	ASSRGSGRAPYNEQF
TRBV5-6	9	many	ASSLGDEQY
TRBV14	11	many	ASSQGTLYEQY
TRBV29-1	11	NA	SATGQGPGTQY
TRBV6-1	13	once	ASSPDLWRGTEQY
TRBV7-7	11	many	ASSLGYQETQY
TRBV5-1	12	NA	ASSSRAGAYEQY
TRBV4-1	12	NA	ASSLADLTDTQY
TRBV2	16	NA	ASIDWSSGGPIYNEQF
TRBV6-1	14	NA	ASRTGTANMNTEAF
TRBV27	10	NA	ASSSRGRRAF
TRBV28	14	NA	ASSLPILGRNYEQY
TRBV28	12	NA	ASAGGGSSYEQY
TRBV20-1	14	once	SAPRDGGGSYNEQF
TRBV19	11	few	ASSAALNTEAF
TRBV5-1	11	few	ASSRDSIEKLF
TRBV6-5	14	few	ASSYSFGGSYNEQF
TRBV20-1	8	many	SAGEWTAN